Sequencing of this T cell receptor beta chain was carried out in a study of identical twins. V was pared by 5 bases and J by 4 bases, with 11 bases between. The germline CDR1 and CDR2 sequences are SEHNR and FQNEAQ (reference sequence). The CDR3 is made up of 13 amino acids. Template switching (which added a universal primer site) was used, and cDNA carried unique molecular identifiers. TCRdb re-called the 5' RACE reads through MiXCR, storing one row per CDR3 protein. The sample lists about 500,000 distinct CDR3 sequences, roughly an eighth occurring once. These data were also reused for a study on yellow fever vaccine responses in identical twins. That paper adds: Convergence reportedly seemed to mark part of the twins' vaccine T cell response, with personalization marking the rest.

This sequence joins TRBV7-9 and TRBJ1-1; no definite D call. Sequencing was done on a sample of CD4+ T cells sorted from blood. The TCR sequence derives from a woman under 30 in good health. Written as DNA, the CDR3 is TGTGCCAGCAGCCCCGGACTTACCACTGAAGCTTTCTTT. This gives the protein CASSPGLTTEAFF.